This TCR beta chain came from a study of OX40 agonist ivuxolimab in advanced cancers. Study at large: Ivuxolimab is a fully human IgG2 antibody that activates OX40 (CD134).

TCRdb's table, derived via immunoSEQ multiplex PCR, lists solely in-frame clones and lacks some. The top ten clones hold 7.9% of a sample with some 48,000 clones, nearly 80% of them seen once. This CDR3 spans 12 amino acids. Germline-derived CDR1 and CDR2 are GTSNPN and SVGIG (reference sequence). Trimming cost V 1 base and J 6 bases; bases outside gene matches: 2. A history of autoimmune disease or systemic immunosuppression excluded patients. Whole-study results and caveats: It was not determined which antigens were specifically recognized by the peripheral T cells that had undergone clonal expansion.

As to this clone: Its antigen is unknown.

The sequencing here drew on CD4+ or CD8+ T cells sorted from blood, taken in a trial of the OX40 agonist ivuxolimab. The chain couples TRBV30 to TRBJ1-2, with 7 bases identical to TRBD1. The TCR sequence derives from an adult with an advanced solid tumor such as melanoma, head and neck, liver or kidney cancer. The CDR3 bases are TGTGCCTGGAGTGGGGGACAGCATGGCTACACCTTC. Translated, it gives CAWSGGQHGYTF. Supplemented by reference TRBV30 and TRBJ1-2, the full variable domain reads SQTIHQWPATLVQPVGSPLSLECTVEGTSNPNLYWYRQAAGRGLQLLFYSVGIGQISSEVPQNLSASRPQDRQFILSSKKLLLSDSGFYLCAWSGGQHGYTFGSGTRLTVV.